This T cell receptor beta chain appears in the sequencing data of a study of vaccination and CD4 T cells after COVID-19. Study at large: Stimulation of cells relied on overlapping spike peptides derived from SARS-CoV-2, HCoV-NL63, HCoV-OC43 and HCoV-229E. Study results and caveats: Median counts of SARS-CoV-2-reactive clonotypes increased from roughly 19 to 38; this difference was not significant.

This sample's treatment: approximately 9-day PBMC culture with coronavirus spike peptide pools or control peptides (ViraFEST assay). V was pared by 0 bases and J by 7 bases, with 10 bases between. This CDR3 contains 13 residues. Per germline, CDR1 DFQATT and CDR2 SNEGSKA (reference sequence). This clonotype was recorded a few times. The target antigen is unknown. At the Johns Hopkins FTIC core, DNA taken from cultured CD4+ T cells was sequenced by way of the Oncomine TCR Beta short-read assay. The source of extracted genomic DNA was cultured CD4+ T cells. Each CDR3 protein gets one entry after TCRdb re-called the PCR reads with MiXCR. Of around 6,000 distinct CDR3 sequences listed, roughly two thirds were seen once; the top ten hold less than 25%.

The gene calls are TRBV20-1 and TRBJ1-5; no clear D gene. The sample consisted of CD4+ T cells from blood, cultured in vitro. The receptor was derived from a human donor who had recovered from COVID-19. CDR3 bases: TGCAGTGCTAGAGATCGAGTCTCACAGCCCCAGCATTTT. This codes for CSARDRVSQPQHF.